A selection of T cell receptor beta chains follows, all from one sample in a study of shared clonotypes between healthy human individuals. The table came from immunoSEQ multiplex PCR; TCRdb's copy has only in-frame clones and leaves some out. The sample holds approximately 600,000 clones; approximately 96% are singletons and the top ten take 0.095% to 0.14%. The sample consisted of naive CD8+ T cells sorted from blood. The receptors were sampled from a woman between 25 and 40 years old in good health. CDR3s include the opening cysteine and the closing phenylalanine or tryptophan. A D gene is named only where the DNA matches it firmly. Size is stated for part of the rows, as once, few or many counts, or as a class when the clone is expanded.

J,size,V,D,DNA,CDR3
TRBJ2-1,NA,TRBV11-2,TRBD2,TGTGCCAGCAGCTTTAGCGGGAGGGGGCTTCGGGACAATGAGCAGTTCTTC,CASSFSGRGLRDNEQFF
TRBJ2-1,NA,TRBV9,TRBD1,TGTGCCAGCAGCTCCCCGTCGGGACAGGGATTCAATGAGCAGTTCTTC,CASSSPSGQGFNEQFF
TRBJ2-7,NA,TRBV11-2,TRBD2,TGTGCCAGCAGCTGGACTAGCGGGAGAGACAACGAGCAGTACTTC,CASSWTSGRDNEQYF
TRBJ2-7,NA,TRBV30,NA,TGTGCCTGGAGTCTCGGGTTTTTCTACGAGCAGTACTTC,CAWSLGFFYEQYF
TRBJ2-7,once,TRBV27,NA,TGTGCCAGCAGTTTGGGGTCCTACGAGCAGTACTTC,CASSLGSYEQYF
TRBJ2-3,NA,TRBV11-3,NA,TGTGCCAGCAGCTTAGGGGTGGGAAGCACGGATACGCAGTATTTT,CASSLGVGSTDTQYF
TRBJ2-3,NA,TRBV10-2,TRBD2,TGCGCCAGCATATTGGGGGGGTTCACAGATACGCAGTATTTT,CASILGGFTDTQYF
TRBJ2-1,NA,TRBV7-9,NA,TGTGCCAGCAGCGTCGGTCCCGCGGGCACCTACAATGAGCAGTTCTTC,CASSVGPAGTYNEQFF
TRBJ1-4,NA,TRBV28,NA,TGTGCCAGCAGTGCCCCAGGGTTAGCTAATGAAAAACTGTTTTTT,CASSAPGLANEKLFF
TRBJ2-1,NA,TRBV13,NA,TGTGCCAGCAGCTTAGGGTACAGAGAGAATGAGCAGTTCTTC,CASSLGYRENEQFF
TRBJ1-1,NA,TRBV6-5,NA,TGTGCCAGCAGTTTTCAGGCGGGTACTGAAGCTTTCTTT,CASSFQAGTEAFF
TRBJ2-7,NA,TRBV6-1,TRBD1,TGTGCCAGCAGGGACAGGGAATACGAGCAGTACTTC,CASRDREYEQYF
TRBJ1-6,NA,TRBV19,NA,TGTGCCAGTAGACCTACGGGTAGCCTGTCACCCCTCCACTTT,CASRPTGSLSPLHF
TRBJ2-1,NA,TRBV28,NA,TGTGCCAGCAGTTTAGGCTGGGGTGAGATCAATGAGCAGTTCTTC,CASSLGWGEINEQFF
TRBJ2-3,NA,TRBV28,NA,TGTGCCAGCAGTTTCGGGATTACTAGCACAGATACGCAGTATTTT,CASSFGITSTDTQYF
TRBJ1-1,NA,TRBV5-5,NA,TGTGCCAGCAGCTTGTTTCTGAACACTGAAGCTTTCTTT,CASSLFLNTEAFF
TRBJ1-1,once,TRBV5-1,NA,TGCGCCAGCACCATAACAGGGTCTGAAGCTTTCTTT,CASTITGSEAFF